A single sample is the source of the 5 T cell receptor beta chains below, sequenced in a study of T cells in Graves' hyperthyroidism and ophthalmopathy. Amplification of TCR beta CDR3 regions was performed using RNA transcripts as template. The HTBI primer set served for first-round RT-PCR of the TCR CDR3. TCRdb re-analysed the multiplex PCR reads in MiXCR, keeping a single row per CDR3 protein. The table includes under 300,000 distinct CDR3 sequences, about 14% detected once. Sequencing used blood. The receptors were gathered from a woman in her thirties or forties with Graves' hyperthyroidism that later progressed to Graves' ophthalmopathy.

The chain's CDR3 is CASSQRGTRTDTQYF. The DNA for the CDR3 is TGTGCCAGCAGCCAGAGGGGAACTCGGACAGATACGCAGTATTTT. The chain joins TRBV14 to TRBJ2-3; D may be TRBD1 or TRBD2 (5 bases each). V shed 3 bases and J shed 3 bases, with 13 bases lying between them. The CDR3 contains 15 residues. The germline V gene encodes CDR1 SGHDN and CDR2 FVKESK.

This clonotype was counted ten times or more. This chain links TRBV29-1 with TRBJ1-1; D may be TRBD1 (5 bases). Trimming shortened V by 7 bases and J by 6 bases, and 12 bases separated the two germline ends. Germline CDR1 SQVTM, CDR2 ANQGSEA. The CDR3 loop spans 11 amino acids. The CDR3 nucleotides read TGCAGCGCCGGGGGGGGATCTGAAGCTTTCTTT. This codes for CSAGGGSEAFF.

This clonotype appeared many times. The gene calls are TRBV30 and TRBJ2-1, with TRBD1 as a possible D gene (6 bases). The CDR3 is made up of 11 amino acids. V lost 0 bases and J 14 bases, leaving 11 bases between the germline ends. CDR1 and CDR2 from the germline V gene are GTSNPN and SVGIG (reference sequence). The CDR3: CAWSVRDIEFF. The CDR3, as DNA: TGTGCCTGGAGTGTTCGGGACATCGAGTTCTTC.

For the CDR3, the DNA is TGTGCCAGCAGCTCGGACCTGAGCTCCTACGAGCAGTACTTC. This translates into CASSSDLSSYEQYF. The chain is built from TRBV11-2 and TRBJ2-7; D unclear. The CDR3 length is 14 residues. Germline V lookup: CDR1 SGHAT, CDR2 FQNNGV. V shed 4 bases and J shed 0 bases, with 10 bases lying between them.

This clonotype was counted at least ten times. CDR3 in DNA: TGCAGTGCTAAAGGACTATCCACAGATACGCAGTATTTT. It is translated as CSAKGLSTDTQYF. V and J are TRBV20-1 and TRBJ2-3; D may be TRBD2 (6 bases). Germline CDR1 DFQATT, CDR2 SNEGSKA (reference sequence). The CDR3 length is 13 residues. V dropped 4 bases and J dropped 2 bases, with 10 bases sitting between them.